This T cell receptor (beta chain) was sequenced for a study of T cell changes during pregnancy in multiple sclerosis. The method was immunoSEQ multiplex PCR; TCRdb's version includes in-frame clones alone and lacks a portion of them. Among over 30,000 clones listed, over 75% were seen once. The CDR3 consists of 14 residues. J gave up 7 bases and V 2 bases, and 3 bases lay outside the gene matches. The germline gives CDR1 SGHAT, CDR2 FQNNGV. Sequenced material: CD4+ T cells from peripheral blood mononuclear cells, taken before pregnancy. The sequence was obtained from a female donor with multiple sclerosis, enrolled in a pregnancy study. The chain is built from TRBV11-2 and TRBJ2-2; 8 bases fit TRBD1. CDR3 sequence: CASSLQGAVGELFF. Here the CDR3 DNA reads TGTGCCAGCAGCTTACAGGGGGCCGTCGGGGAGCTGTTTTTT.